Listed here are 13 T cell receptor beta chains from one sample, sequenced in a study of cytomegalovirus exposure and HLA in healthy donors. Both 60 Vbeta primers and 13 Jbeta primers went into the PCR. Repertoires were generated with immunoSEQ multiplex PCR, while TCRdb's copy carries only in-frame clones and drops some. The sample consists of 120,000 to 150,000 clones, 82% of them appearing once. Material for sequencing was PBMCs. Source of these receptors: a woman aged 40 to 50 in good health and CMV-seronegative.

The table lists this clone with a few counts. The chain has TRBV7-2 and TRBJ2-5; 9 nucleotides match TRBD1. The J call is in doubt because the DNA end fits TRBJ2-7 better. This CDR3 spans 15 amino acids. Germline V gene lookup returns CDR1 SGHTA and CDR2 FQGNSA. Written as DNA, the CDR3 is TGTGCCACAACCTTAACCGGGACAGGGTTCTACGAGCAGTACTTC. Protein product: CATTLTGTGFYEQYF.

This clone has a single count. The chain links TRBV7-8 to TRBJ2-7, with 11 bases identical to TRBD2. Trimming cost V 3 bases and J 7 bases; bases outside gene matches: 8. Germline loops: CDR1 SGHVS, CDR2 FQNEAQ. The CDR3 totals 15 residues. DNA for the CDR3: TGTGCCAGCAGCTTTGGAACTAGCGGGAGTCGGGAGCAGTACTTC. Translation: CASSFGTSGSREQYF.

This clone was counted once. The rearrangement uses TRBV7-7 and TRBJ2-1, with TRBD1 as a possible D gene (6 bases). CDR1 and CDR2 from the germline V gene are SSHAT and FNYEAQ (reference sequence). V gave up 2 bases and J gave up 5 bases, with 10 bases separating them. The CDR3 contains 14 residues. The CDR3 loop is CASSLLGAHNEQFF. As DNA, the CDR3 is TGTGCCAGCAGCTTATTGGGGGCCCACAATGAGCAGTTCTTC.

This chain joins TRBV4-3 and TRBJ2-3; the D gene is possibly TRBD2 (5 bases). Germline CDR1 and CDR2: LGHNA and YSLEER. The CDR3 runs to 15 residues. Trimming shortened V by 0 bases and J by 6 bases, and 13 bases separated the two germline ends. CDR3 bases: TGCGCCAGCAGCCAAGATGCGACTATGGGGGATACGCAGTATTTT. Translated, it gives CASSQDATMGDTQYF.

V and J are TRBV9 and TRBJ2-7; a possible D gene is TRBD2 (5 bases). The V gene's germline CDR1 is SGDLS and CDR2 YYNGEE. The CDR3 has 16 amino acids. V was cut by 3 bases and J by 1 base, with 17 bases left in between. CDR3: CASSGGSSGPSYEQYF. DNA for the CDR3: TGTGCCAGCAGCGGAGGGAGCTCCGGACCGTCCTACGAGCAGTACTTC.

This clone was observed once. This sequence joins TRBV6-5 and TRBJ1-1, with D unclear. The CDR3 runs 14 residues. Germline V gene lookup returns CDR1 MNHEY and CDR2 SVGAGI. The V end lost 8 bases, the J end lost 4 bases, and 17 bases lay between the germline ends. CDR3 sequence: CASQEWRSGTEAFF. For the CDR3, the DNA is TGTGCCAGCCAGGAGTGGAGGTCGGGCACTGAAGCTTTCTTT.

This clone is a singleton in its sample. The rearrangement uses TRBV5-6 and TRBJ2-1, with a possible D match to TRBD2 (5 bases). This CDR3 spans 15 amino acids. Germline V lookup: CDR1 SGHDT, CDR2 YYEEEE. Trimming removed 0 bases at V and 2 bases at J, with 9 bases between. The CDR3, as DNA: TGTGCCAGCAGCTTGGCGGTAGCGCCCTACAATGAGCAGTTCTTC. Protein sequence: CASSLAVAPYNEQFF. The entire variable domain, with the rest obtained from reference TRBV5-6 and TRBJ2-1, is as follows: DAGVTQSPTHLIKTRGQQVTLRCSPKSGHDTVSWYQQALGQGPQFIFQYYEEEERQRGNFPDRFSGHQFPNYSSELNVNALLLGDSALYLCASSLAVAPYNEQFFGPGTRLTVL.

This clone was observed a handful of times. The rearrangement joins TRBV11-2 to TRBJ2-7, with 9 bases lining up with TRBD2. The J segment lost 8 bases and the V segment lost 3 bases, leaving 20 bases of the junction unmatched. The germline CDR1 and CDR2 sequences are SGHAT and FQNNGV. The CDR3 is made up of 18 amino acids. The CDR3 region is CASSFSGRSTTSRYQQYF. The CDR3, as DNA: TGTGCCAGCAGCTTTAGCGGGAGAAGTACTACGAGCAGATATCAGCAGTACTTC.

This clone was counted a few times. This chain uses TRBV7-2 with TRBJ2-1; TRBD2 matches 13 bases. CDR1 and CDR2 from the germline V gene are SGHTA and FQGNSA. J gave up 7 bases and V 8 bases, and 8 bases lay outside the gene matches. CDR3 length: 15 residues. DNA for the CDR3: TGTGCCAGCTCCTTAGGGACTAGCGGGGCAAATGAGCAGTTCTTC. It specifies CASSLGTSGANEQFF.

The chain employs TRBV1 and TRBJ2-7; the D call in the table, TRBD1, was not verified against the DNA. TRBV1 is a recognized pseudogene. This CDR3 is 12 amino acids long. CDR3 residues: CTSRDRTSEQYF. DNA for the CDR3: TGCACCAGCCGGGACAGGACAAGCGAGCAGTACTTC.

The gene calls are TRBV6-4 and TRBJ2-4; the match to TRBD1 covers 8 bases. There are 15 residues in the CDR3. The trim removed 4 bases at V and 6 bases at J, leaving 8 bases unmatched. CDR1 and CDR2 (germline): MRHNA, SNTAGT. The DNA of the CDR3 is TGTGCCAGCAGTGCAGGACAGGGAGCGGGAAACATTCAGTACTTC. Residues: CASSAGQGAGNIQYF.

CDR3 sequence: CSVEEWAGQDSGANVLTF. In nucleotides, the CDR3 is TGCAGCGTTGAAGAATGGGCAGGCCAAGACTCTGGGGCCAACGTCCTGACTTTC. The genes are TRBV29-1 and TRBJ2-6; D is unresolved. CDR3 length equals 18 residues. V shed 0 bases and J shed 0 bases, with 15 bases lying between them. From germline, CDR1 is SQVTM and CDR2 ANQGSEA.

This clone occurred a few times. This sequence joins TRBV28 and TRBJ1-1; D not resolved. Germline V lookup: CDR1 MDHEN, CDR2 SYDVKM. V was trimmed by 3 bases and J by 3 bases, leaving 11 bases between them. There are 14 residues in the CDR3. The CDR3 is CASSFAVWDTEAFF. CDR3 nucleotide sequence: TGTGCCAGCAGTTTTGCGGTGTGGGACACTGAAGCTTTCTTT.